These T cell receptor beta chains were read from a single sample in a study of T cell repertoires in cytomegalovirus infection. TCRdb itself ran the reads through MiXCR, one entry per CDR3 protein. The table records 250,000 or so distinct CDR3 sequences, approximately 9.1% of them present only once. The sample consisted of PBMCs. The receptors here all came from a human donor in good health (CMV status not recorded). Some clones in this sample may be carry-over from other donors' samples. The CDR3 runs from the conserved cysteine through the conserved F or W. Fields, in order: clone size, V gene, D gene, J gene, CDR3 protein, CDR3 DNA. A D gene is named only where the DNA matches it firmly. Not all rows give a size; the values are once, few, many and, for expanded clones, a class.

size: .
V: TRBV24-1
D: TRBD1
J: TRBJ2-5
CDR3: CATSVQGVATQYF
DNA: TGTGCCACCAGCGTACAGGGGGTAGCGACCCAGTACTTC

size: many
V: TRBV10-3
D: .
J: TRBJ1-1
CDR3: CAISDRDAVNTEAFF
DNA: TGTGCCATCAGTGACCGGGATGCGGTGAACACTGAAGCTTTCTTT

size: many
V: TRBV12-3/TRBV12-4
D: .
J: TRBJ1-4
CDR3: CASSIQGGNEKLFF
DNA: TGTGCCAGCAGCATACAGGGAGGGAATGAAAAACTGTTTTTT

size: many
V: TRBV11-1
D: .
J: TRBJ2-2
CDR3: CASTEGASENTGELFF
DNA: TGTGCCAGCACCGAAGGGGCTAGCGAGAACACCGGGGAGCTGTTTTTT

size: few
V: TRBV7-9
D: .
J: TRBJ2-1
CDR3: CASSLKRGGLDEQFF
DNA: TGTGCCAGCAGCCTAAAGAGGGGGGGCTTGGATGAGCAGTTCTTC

size: many
V: TRBV12-5
D: .
J: TRBJ2-5
CDR3: CASGFLIQETQYF
DNA: TGTGCTAGTGGTTTCTTAATTCAAGAGACCCAGTACTTC

size: many
V: TRBV6-2/TRBV6-3
D: TRBD2
J: TRBJ2-1
CDR3: CASSSGLAGGLSSYNEQFF
DNA: TGTGCCAGCAGTTCGGGACTAGCGGGGGGTCTGAGCTCCTACAATGAGCAGTTCTTC

size: few
V: TRBV6-1
D: .
J: TRBJ1-3
CDR3: CASSLITGTGNTIYF
DNA: TGTGCCAGCAGCCTGATCACAGGGACTGGAAACACCATATATTTT

size: few
V: TRBV9
D: TRBD2
J: TRBJ2-1
CDR3: CASSVAGLAFEQFF
DNA: TGTGCCAGCAGCGTAGCCGGACTAGCGTTTGAGCAGTTCTTC

size: .
V: TRBV19
D: .
J: TRBJ2-2
CDR3: CASRGGLRTGELFF
DNA: TGTGCCAGTAGGGGCGGACTCCGGACCGGGGAGCTGTTTTTT

size: many
V: TRBV7-2
D: TRBD2
J: TRBJ2-3
CDR3: CASSFGVFGGTDTQYF
DNA: TGTGCCAGCAGCTTTGGTGTCTTCGGGGGGACAGATACGCAGTATTTT

size: .
V: TRBV7-2
D: .
J: TRBJ2-4
CDR3: CASSLGRHIQYF
DNA: TGTGCCAGCAGCTTAGGGCGTCACATTCAGTACTTC

size: many
V: TRBV7-9
D: TRBD2
J: TRBJ2-5
CDR3: CASSFAGGLATQYF
DNA: TGTGCCAGCAGCTTTGCGGGGGGCCTGGCGACCCAGTACTTC

size: few
V: TRBV5-4
D: .
J: TRBJ2-5
CDR3: CASSLTDRQETQYF
DNA: TGTGCCAGCAGCTTGACAGACCGCCAAGAGACCCAGTACTTC

size: .
V: TRBV28
D: TRBD1
J: TRBJ1-2
CDR3: CASSPPQGAKGYTF
DNA: TGTGCCAGCAGTCCACCTCAGGGGGCGAAGGGCTACACCTTC

size: many
V: TRBV7-2
D: .
J: TRBJ2-1
CDR3: CASSLGKEDEQFF
DNA: TGTGCCAGCAGCTTAGGTAAAGAAGATGAGCAGTTCTTC

size: .
V: TRBV20-1
D: .
J: TRBJ2-3
CDR3: CSARDRGVTDTQYF
DNA: TGCAGTGCTAGAGATCGTGGCGTAACAGATACGCAGTATTTT

size: few
V: TRBV20-1
D: TRBD2
J: TRBJ2-1
CDR3: CSASLTGTSSYNEQFF
DNA: TGCAGTGCTAGCCTAACCGGGACTAGCTCCTACAATGAGCAGTTCTTC

size: many
V: TRBV7-2
D: TRBD2
J: TRBJ2-7
CDR3: CASSYLETSGYEQYF
DNA: TGTGCCAGCAGCTACCTCGAGACTAGCGGCTACGAGCAGTACTTC

size: .
V: TRBV6-2/TRBV6-3
D: TRBD1
J: TRBJ2-7
CDR3: CASNRGQSNYEQYF
DNA: TGTGCCAGCAACCGGGGACAGAGTAACTACGAGCAGTACTTC

size: many
V: TRBV11-2
D: .
J: TRBJ1-4
CDR3: CASSLGTHNEKLFF
DNA: TGTGCCAGCAGCTTAGGGACACATAATGAAAAACTGTTTTTT

size: .
V: TRBV12-3/TRBV12-4
D: .
J: TRBJ2-4
CDR3: CASSLMGLSSNIQYF
DNA: TGTGCCAGCAGTTTGATGGGACTCAGCAGCAACATTCAGTACTTC

size: many
V: TRBV7-2
D: TRBD1
J: TRBJ1-3
CDR3: CASSWDRVNSGNTIYF
DNA: TGTGCCAGCAGCTGGGACAGGGTGAACTCTGGAAACACCATATATTTT

size: many
V: TRBV20-1
D: .
J: TRBJ1-1
CDR3: CSACPMGTEAFF
DNA: TGCAGTGCTTGCCCCATGGGCACTGAAGCTTTCTTT

size: few
V: TRBV28
D: TRBD1
J: TRBJ1-5
CDR3: CASNRGGNQPQHF
DNA: TGTGCCAGCAACAGGGGCGGCAATCAGCCCCAGCATTTT

size: many
V: TRBV15
D: .
J: TRBJ2-3
CDR3: CATSRGSSGSTDTQYF
DNA: TGTGCCACCAGCAGAGGGTCCTCAGGGAGCACAGATACGCAGTATTTT

size: many
V: TRBV7-2
D: .
J: TRBJ1-5
CDR3: CASSSSLGPQHF
DNA: TGTGCCAGCAGCTCTTCCCTAGGGCCCCAGCATTTT

size: many
V: TRBV7-2
D: .
J: TRBJ1-6
CDR3: CASSLVMEGNSPLHF
DNA: TGTGCCAGCAGCTTAGTGATGGAGGGAAATTCACCCCTCCACTTT

size: many
V: TRBV4-1
D: .
J: TRBJ2-4
CDR3: CASSRDGQSPLNIQYF
DNA: TGCGCCAGCAGTCGGGATGGACAGTCCCCTCTAAACATTCAGTACTTC